A selection of T cell receptor beta chains follows, all from one sample in a study of vaccination effects on CD4 cells after COVID-19. No antigen has been identified for these receptors. The protocol was immunoSEQ multiplex PCR, while the TCRdb copy is restricted to in-frame clones and leaves out a portion. The sample holds approximately 26,000 clones, around 79% seen once. The sample here was CD4+ T cells from PBMCs cultured with SARS-CoV-2 spike peptides, taken after COVID-19 vaccination. The source of these receptors is a human donor who received a COVID-19 vaccine. Some clones in this sample may be carry-over from other donors' samples. CDR3s include the opening cysteine and the closing phenylalanine or tryptophan. The D gene is left open where the match is weak. Size is stated for part of the rows, as once, few or many counts, or as a class when the clone is expanded.

>NA|NA|TRBV3-1/TRBV3-2|TRBJ1-4
TGTGCCAGCAGCCAAGTTACCGGTTCTTATGCGGAAAAACTGTTTTTT
CASSQVTGSYAEKLFF
>once|NA|TRBV7-9|TRBJ2-5
TGTGCCAGCAGCGTGTCGGTGGCGGGGGCCCTGCTTAGGACCCAGTACTTC
CASSVSVAGALLRTQYF
>NA|TRBD1|TRBV24-1|TRBJ1-2
TGTGCCACCAGTGACCCGAGGACAGGGATAAGCTACACCTTC
CATSDPRTGISYTF
>NA|NA|TRBV28|TRBJ1-2
TGTGCCAGCAGTTTATATTCCGTGAGGGTCGGCTACACCTTC
CASSLYSVRVGYTF
>medium-sized|TRBD1|TRBV29-1|TRBJ2-3
TGCAGCGCCAACGCCAGGGACAGGGAGTGGGCAGATACGCAGTATTTT
CSANARDREWADTQYF
>NA|NA|TRBV2|TRBJ1-1
TGTGCCAGCAACGGGGGGCCGGGCACTGAAGCTTTCTTT
CASNGGPGTEAFF
>NA|NA|TRBV12-3/TRBV12-4|TRBJ1-1
TGTGCCAGCAGTTTAAACAGTGAGGCTTTCTTT
CASSLNSEAFF
>NA|NA|TRBV5-6|TRBJ2-2
TGTGCCAGCAGCTTGGTGCGGAACACCGGGGAGCTGTTTTTT
CASSLVRNTGELFF
>NA|TRBD1|TRBV28|TRBJ1-2
TGTGCCAGCAGAGAAACAGGGGCCGCTAACTATGGCTACACCTTC
CASRETGAANYGYTF
>NA|NA|TRBV10-3|TRBJ1-5
TGTGCCACTGGGACGGCTAATCAGCCCCAGCATTTT
CATGTANQPQHF
>few|TRBD2|TRBV19|TRBJ2-5
TGTGCCAGTAGTAGTACTCGGGGGGCCCAGTACTTC
CASSSTRGAQYF
>NA|NA|TRBV5-4|TRBJ2-5
TGTGCCAGCAGCTTAAGGGCCCTAGAGGAGACCCAGTACTTC
CASSLRALEETQYF
>NA|TRBD1|TRBV19|TRBJ1-2
TGTGCCAGTAGTGCAGACAGGGGATATGGCTACACCTTC
CASSADRGYGYTF
>NA|TRBD2|TRBV6-2/TRBV6-3|TRBJ2-5
TGTGCCAGCAGTTTCGGACTAGCTACGGGAGAGACCCAGTACTTC
CASSFGLATGETQYF
>few|TRBD2|TRBV9|TRBJ2-1
TGTGCCAGCAGCGTCCCGAGAGAGCGGGGGGGCTCCTACAATGAGCAGTTCTTC
CASSVPRERGGSYNEQFF
>once|NA|TRBV2|TRBJ2-1
TGTGCCAGCAGTGAGAAGTGGGTGGGCTACAATGAGCAGTTCTTC
CASSEKWVGYNEQFF
>NA|TRBD1|TRBV7-2|TRBJ1-2
TGTGCCAGCAGCCTCGGACAGGGGGGTGGCTACACCTTC
CASSLGQGGGYTF
>NA|NA|TRBV7-8|TRBJ2-2
TGTGCCAGCAGCTTATTGGTCAACTCGAACACCGGGGAGCTGTTTTTT
CASSLLVNSNTGELFF
>NA|NA|TRBV2|TRBJ1-5
TGTGCCAGCAGTGAGGGGCAGGCTAGCAATCAGCCCCAGCATTTT
CASSEGQASNQPQHF
>NA|NA|TRBV5-1|TRBJ1-5
TGCGCCAGCAGCTTATCGGGGGTCGGTCAGCCCCAGCATTTT
CASSLSGVGQPQHF
>NA|NA|TRBV6-6|TRBJ1-1
TGTGCCAGCACGCAGGGTAGGGCTGAAGCTTTCTTT
CASTQGRAEAFF
>NA|NA|TRBV5-1|TRBJ1-4
TGCGCCAGCAGCCAATTACTAACGTCAACTAATGAAAAACTGTTTTTT
CASSQLLTSTNEKLFF
>few|NA|TRBV18|TRBJ1-5
TGTGCCAGCTCACTGGACACATTCAATCAGCCCCAGCATTTT
CASSLDTFNQPQHF
>NA|NA|TRBV11-2|TRBJ2-3
TGTGCCAGCAGCCCACATGGTACGAGCTACACAGATACGCAGTATTTT
CASSPHGTSYTDTQYF
>NA|NA|TRBV14|TRBJ1-1
TGTGCCAGCAGCCAAGCAGGATTGCGACAGATGAACACTGAAGCTTTCTTT
CASSQAGLRQMNTEAFF
>NA|TRBD1|TRBV7-6|TRBJ2-2
TGTGCCAGCAGCTCGACAGGGTATCAGGCCGGGGAGCTGTTTTTT
CASSSTGYQAGELFF
>NA|TRBD1|TRBV5-1|TRBJ2-1
TGCGCCAGCAGCTTGTCGGGACAGGGGTTCAATGAGCAGTTCTTC
CASSLSGQGFNEQFF
>NA|NA|TRBV2|TRBJ1-2
TGTGCCAGCAGTAACTCTCCCGCGGATTTAGGAGTCTATGGCTACACCTTC
CASSNSPADLGVYGYTF
>NA|TRBD1|TRBV5-1|TRBJ1-1
TGCGCCAGCAGCTTGGTAGGCCAGGGGGCAGCTGAAGCTTTCTTT
CASSLVGQGAAEAFF
>NA|NA|TRBV7-9|TRBJ2-3
TGTGCCAGCACCCCGGGGTGGGGAACAGATACGCAGTATTTT
CASTPGWGTDTQYF
>NA|NA|TRBV6-6|TRBJ1-2
TGTGCCAGCACCTCGACAGGAACGGGCTACACCTTC
CASTSTGTGYTF
>NA|TRBD1|TRBV28|TRBJ2-3
TGTGCCAGCAGTCTACAGGGGCTGGATACGCAGTATTTT
CASSLQGLDTQYF
>few|NA|TRBV2|TRBJ1-2
TGTGCCAGCAGTGAAAGGTGGGGACATGGCTACACCTTC
CASSERWGHGYTF
>NA|TRBD1|TRBV7-6|TRBJ2-3
TGTGCCAGCAGCAGGACAGGGGACGGCACAGATACGCAGTATTTT
CASSRTGDGTDTQYF
>NA|NA|TRBV2|TRBJ2-3
TGTGCCAGCAGGGCGGGGGCCACAGATACGCAGTATTTT
CASRAGATDTQYF
>NA|NA|TRBV20-1|TRBJ1-1
TGCAGTGCTAGAAACCACTTAGCTTTCTTT
CSARNHLAFF
>NA|TRBD2|TRBV28|TRBJ2-5
TGTGCCAGCAGTTTACAGGACAGCCAGGGACTAGCGGGGGGCCAAGAGACCCAGTACTTC
CASSLQDSQGLAGGQETQYF
>few|NA|TRBV19|TRBJ2-2
TGTGCCAGTTGCAGGGATATGAACACCGGGGAGCTGTTTTTT
CASCRDMNTGELFF